This is a list of T cell receptor beta chains from one sample in a study of CD8 T cells in ankylosing spondylitis. Each CDR3 protein is one row after TCRdb ran MiXCR on the 5' RACE reads. The repertoire holds 290,000 or so distinct CDR3 sequences, with around 20% as singletons. The sequencing input was blood, either unsorted or a sorted T cell fraction (not recorded which). The receptors stem from a female donor with ankylosing spondylitis or in good health (not recorded which). Each CDR3 is given without its conserved first and last residue.

v_gene: TRBV4-3
j_gene: TRBJ2-1
CDR3aa: ASSQDRGENEQF

v_gene: TRBV10-3
j_gene: TRBJ2-7
CDR3aa: AISAAGEGYEQY

v_gene: TRBV6-2/TRBV6-3
j_gene: TRBJ2-3
CDR3aa: ASAKGDTQY

v_gene: TRBV11-3
j_gene: TRBJ2-1
CDR3aa: ASSLGAGGPGDEQF

v_gene: TRBV5-1
j_gene: TRBJ2-1
CDR3aa: ASSLQGEQF

v_gene: TRBV27
j_gene: TRBJ1-5
CDR3aa: ASRPMTGRSHQPQH

v_gene: TRBV7-9
j_gene: TRBJ2-3
CDR3aa: ASSAQGIPTDTQY

v_gene: TRBV6-8
j_gene: TRBJ1-1
CDR3aa: ASSYYAGARSVSAF

v_gene: TRBV5-1
j_gene: TRBJ1-4
CDR3aa: ASSFQTGTKEKLF

v_gene: TRBV5-4
j_gene: TRBJ2-7
CDR3aa: ASSLVVSGGWGSYEQY

v_gene: TRBV12-3/TRBV12-4
j_gene: TRBJ2-7
CDR3aa: ASSRRPYEQY

v_gene: TRBV20-1
j_gene: TRBJ2-1
CDR3aa: SAILDNEQF

v_gene: TRBV12-3/TRBV12-4
j_gene: TRBJ1-3
CDR3aa: ASSSLSGNTIY

v_gene: TRBV11-2
j_gene: TRBJ2-5
CDR3aa: ASSLDTSGSIRETQY

v_gene: TRBV7-9
j_gene: TRBJ1-1
CDR3aa: ASSSSNTEAF

v_gene: TRBV11-2
j_gene: TRBJ2-1
CDR3aa: ASRRPGLAGANEQF

v_gene: TRBV20-1
j_gene: TRBJ2-1
CDR3aa: SAPSGETRGEQF

v_gene: TRBV7-7
j_gene: TRBJ2-5
CDR3aa: ASSPGRPSGREETQY

v_gene: TRBV6-2/TRBV6-3
j_gene: TRBJ1-1
CDR3aa: ASSPGRRRGTEAF

v_gene: TRBV7-2
j_gene: TRBJ2-1
CDR3aa: ASSPRGGGQF

v_gene: TRBV2
j_gene: TRBJ2-1
CDR3aa: ASSEDRVAAGNEF

v_gene: TRBV5-4
j_gene: TRBJ2-1
CDR3aa: ASSLTWSEQF

v_gene: TRBV12-3/TRBV12-4
j_gene: TRBJ1-2
CDR3aa: ASSLAGVNYGYT

v_gene: TRBV5-5
j_gene: TRBJ2-3
CDR3aa: ASSLTSGVQLPQY

v_gene: TRBV6-1
j_gene: TRBJ2-2
CDR3aa: ASTRIGTTITGELF

v_gene: TRBV11-2
j_gene: TRBJ1-1
CDR3aa: ASSLDSRATNTEAF

v_gene: TRBV7-6
j_gene: TRBJ2-5
CDR3aa: ASSLGGQAETQY

v_gene: TRBV12-3/TRBV12-4
j_gene: TRBJ1-2
CDR3aa: ASSLQGFNYGYT

v_gene: TRBV11-2
j_gene: TRBJ2-5
CDR3aa: ASSLSSGIRQETQY

v_gene: TRBV6-6
j_gene: TRBJ1-6
CDR3aa: ASSYSGTGGSPLH

v_gene: TRBV5-1
j_gene: TRBJ2-3
CDR3aa: ASSLRDRETDTQY

v_gene: TRBV20-1
j_gene: TRBJ2-7
CDR3aa: SGSDSRYEQY

v_gene: TRBV5-6
j_gene: TRBJ2-7
CDR3aa: ASSLTTSGGYEQY

v_gene: TRBV10-3
j_gene: TRBJ2-1
CDR3aa: AINPGLADEQF

v_gene: TRBV7-2
j_gene: TRBJ2-1
CDR3aa: ASSPGQGIVNEQF

v_gene: TRBV12-3/TRBV12-4
j_gene: TRBJ2-1
CDR3aa: ASSYQAGGLVNEQF

v_gene: TRBV20-1
j_gene: TRBJ2-1
CDR3aa: SASGENGDEQF

v_gene: TRBV6-2/TRBV6-3
j_gene: TRBJ2-3
CDR3aa: ASSYINTQY

v_gene: TRBV27
j_gene: TRBJ2-1
CDR3aa: ASSLRTGNNEQF

v_gene: TRBV20-1
j_gene: TRBJ2-1
CDR3aa: SAKREPSLNEQF

v_gene: TRBV20-1
j_gene: TRBJ2-1
CDR3aa: SAREGGGPDEQF

v_gene: TRBV12-3/TRBV12-4
j_gene: TRBJ2-1
CDR3aa: ASSGGGYNEQF

v_gene: TRBV15
j_gene: TRBJ1-5
CDR3aa: ATSREDGSVGPQH

v_gene: TRBV4-2
j_gene: TRBJ1-1
CDR3aa: ASSHGTVNTEAF